This T cell receptor beta chain was recovered during a study of identical twins. Study-wide results and caveats: While abundant cord blood beta clonotypes carried fewer insertions, memory repertoires showed no such pattern. Invariant cells of the MAIT and iNKT types might have partly distorted the zero-insertion analyses. Twins shared beta out-of-frame sequences in excess, but this excess was weaker.

Template switching added a universal primer binding site, and final cDNA carried unique molecular identifiers. In TCRdb, the 5' RACE reads were re-called with MiXCR into one record per CDR3 protein. This sample carries 450,000 or so distinct CDR3 sequences, over 12% of them seen once, and the ten largest clones take approximately 0.52%. V was pared by 3 bases and J by 3 bases, with 13 bases of the junction left unmatched. The germline V gene encodes CDR1 SGHAT and CDR2 FQNNGV. The CDR3 has 19 residues. This clonotype was detected a few times. Its antigen is still unknown. These sequences were also reported in another study, on yellow fever vaccine responses in identical twins.

This chain links TRBV11-2 with TRBJ2-7; 14 bases line up with TRBD2. The source is a young woman in good health. Material: CD4+ T cells sorted from blood. The CDR3 DNA reads as TGTGCCAGCAGCTTTCCCAGACTAGCGGGGGGGCATAATGTCTACGAGCAGTACTTC. It encodes CASSFPRLAGGHNVYEQYF.